This T cell receptor (beta chain) was sequenced during a study of T cells in Graves' hyperthyroidism and ophthalmopathy. The study, taken as a whole, reports: Most clonotypes that expanded in the thyroid above 0.001 also showed up in blood.

Many counts were recorded for this clonotype. Its antigen is unidentified. The investigators amplified TCR beta CDR3 regions from RNA transcripts. The HTBI primer set served for first-round RT-PCR of the TCR CDR3. TCRdb fed the multiplex PCR reads into MiXCR, producing one record per CDR3 protein. The data hold 500,000 to 550,000 distinct CDR3 sequences, with 20% observed a single time. Duration under 3 months, a NOSPECS grade of at least 4, and a Clinical Activity Score of at least 3 characterized the ophthalmopathy patients. Thyroid ultrasound, orbital computed tomography, clinical symptoms, and serum thyroxine and TRAb underpinned diagnoses. There are 13 residues in the CDR3. In germline, CDR1 is SGHAT, CDR2 FQNNGV. Trimming took off 7 bases at V and 2 bases at J, with 11 bases between the two ends.

The chain links TRBV11-2 to TRBJ1-1; D gene unclear. This TCR was sampled from a man aged 40-49 years with Graves' ophthalmopathy. The sequenced sample was blood. The CDR3, as DNA: TGTGCCAGCACCGTACACCTCAACACTGAAGCTTTCTTT. Residues: CASTVHLNTEAFF.